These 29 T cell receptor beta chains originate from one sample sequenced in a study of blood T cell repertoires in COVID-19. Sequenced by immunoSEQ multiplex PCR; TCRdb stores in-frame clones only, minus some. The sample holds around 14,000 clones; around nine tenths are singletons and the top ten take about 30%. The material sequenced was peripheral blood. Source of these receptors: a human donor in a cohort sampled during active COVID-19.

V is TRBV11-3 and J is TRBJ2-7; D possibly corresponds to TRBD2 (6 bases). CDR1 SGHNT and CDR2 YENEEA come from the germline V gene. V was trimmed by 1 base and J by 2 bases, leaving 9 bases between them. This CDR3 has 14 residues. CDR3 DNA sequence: TGTGCCAGCAGCTTAGGTACGGGGGCCTACGAGCAGTACTTC. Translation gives CASSLGTGAYEQYF.

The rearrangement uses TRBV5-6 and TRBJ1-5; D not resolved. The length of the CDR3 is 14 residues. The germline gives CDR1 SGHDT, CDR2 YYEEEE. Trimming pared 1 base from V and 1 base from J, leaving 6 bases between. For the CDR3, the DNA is TGTGCCAGCAGCTTGTCACAGAGCAATCAGCCCCAGCATTTT. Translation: CASSLSQSNQPQHF. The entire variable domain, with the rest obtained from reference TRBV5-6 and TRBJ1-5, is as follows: DAGVTQSPTHLIKTRGQQVTLRCSPKSGHDTVSWYQQALGQGPQFIFQYYEEEERQRGNFPDRFSGHQFPNYSSELNVNALLLGDSALYLCASSLSQSNQPQHFGDGTRLSIL.

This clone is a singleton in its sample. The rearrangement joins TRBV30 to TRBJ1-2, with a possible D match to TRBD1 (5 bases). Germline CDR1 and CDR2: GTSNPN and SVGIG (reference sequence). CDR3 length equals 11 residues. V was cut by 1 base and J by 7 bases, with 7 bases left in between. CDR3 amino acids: CAWSGGGGYTF. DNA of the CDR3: TGTGCCTGGAGTGGCGGGGGTGGCTACACCTTC.

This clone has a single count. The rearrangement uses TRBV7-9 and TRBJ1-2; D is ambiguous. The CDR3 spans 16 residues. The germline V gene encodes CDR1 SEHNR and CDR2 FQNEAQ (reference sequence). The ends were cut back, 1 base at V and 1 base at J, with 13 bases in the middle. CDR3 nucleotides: TGTGCCAGCAGCTTAGGAGGGAGGAGTGGTAACTATGGCTACACCTTC. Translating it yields CASSLGGRSGNYGYTF.

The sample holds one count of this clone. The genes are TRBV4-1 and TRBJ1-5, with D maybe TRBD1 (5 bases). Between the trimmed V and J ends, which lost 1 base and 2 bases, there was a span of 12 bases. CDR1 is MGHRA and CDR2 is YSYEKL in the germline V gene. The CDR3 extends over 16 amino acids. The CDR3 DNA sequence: TGCGCCAGCAGCCAAGTGCTAGGGGCTGGCAATCAGCCCCAGCATTTT. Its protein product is CASSQVLGAGNQPQHF.

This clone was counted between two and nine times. CDR3 region: CATSDLGGQSTDTQYF. In DNA form, the CDR3 reads TGTGCCACCAGTGATTTGGGGGGACAGAGCACAGATACGCAGTATTTT. The V call is TRBV24-1, the J call TRBJ2-3; 7 bases fit TRBD1. Germline lookup yields CDR1 KGHDR and CDR2 SFDVKD. The junction had 2 bases not matched to a gene; V was cut back by 0 bases and J by 0 bases. The CDR3 is 16 amino acids.

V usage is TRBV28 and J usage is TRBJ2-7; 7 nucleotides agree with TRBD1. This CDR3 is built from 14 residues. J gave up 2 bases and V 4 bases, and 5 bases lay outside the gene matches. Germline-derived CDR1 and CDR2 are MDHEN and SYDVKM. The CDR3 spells CASSYQGVTYEQYF. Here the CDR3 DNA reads TGTGCCAGCAGTTATCAGGGGGTTACCTACGAGCAGTACTTC.

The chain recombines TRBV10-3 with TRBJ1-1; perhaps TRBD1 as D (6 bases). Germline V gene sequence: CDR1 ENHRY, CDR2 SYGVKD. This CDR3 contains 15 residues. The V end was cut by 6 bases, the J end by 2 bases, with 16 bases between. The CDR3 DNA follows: TGTGCCATCAGCGGCTCGGGGACAACCAACACTGAAGCTTTCTTT. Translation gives CAISGSGTTNTEAFF.

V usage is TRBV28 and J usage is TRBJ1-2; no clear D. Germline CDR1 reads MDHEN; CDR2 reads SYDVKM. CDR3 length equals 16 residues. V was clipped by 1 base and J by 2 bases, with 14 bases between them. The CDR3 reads CASSLLGGGLNYGYTF. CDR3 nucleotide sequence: TGTGCCAGCAGTTTATTGGGTGGCGGCCTAAACTATGGCTACACCTTC.

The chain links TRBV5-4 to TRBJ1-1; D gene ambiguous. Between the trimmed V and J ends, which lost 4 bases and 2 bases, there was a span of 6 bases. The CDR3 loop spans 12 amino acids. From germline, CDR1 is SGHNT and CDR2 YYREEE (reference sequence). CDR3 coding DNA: TGTGCCAGCAGCACCCTAAACACTGAAGCTTTCTTT. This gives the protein CASSTLNTEAFF. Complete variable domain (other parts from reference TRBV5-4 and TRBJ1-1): ETGVTQSPTHLIKTRGQQVTLRCSSQSGHNTVSWYQQALGQGPQFIFQYYREEENGRGNFPPRFSGLQFPNYSSELNVNALELDDSALYLCASSTLNTEAFFGQGTRLTVV.

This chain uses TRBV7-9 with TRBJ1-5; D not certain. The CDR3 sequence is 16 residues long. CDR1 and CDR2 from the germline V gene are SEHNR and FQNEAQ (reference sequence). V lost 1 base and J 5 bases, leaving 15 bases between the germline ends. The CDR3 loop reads CASSLESQALDQPQHF. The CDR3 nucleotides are TGTGCCAGCAGCTTAGAGTCCCAGGCGTTGGATCAGCCCCAGCATTTT.

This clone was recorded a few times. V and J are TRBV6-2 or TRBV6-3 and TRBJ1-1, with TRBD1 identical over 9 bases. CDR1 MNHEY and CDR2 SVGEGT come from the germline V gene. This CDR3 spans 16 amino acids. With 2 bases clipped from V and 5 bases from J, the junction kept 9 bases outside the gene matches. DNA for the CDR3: TGTGCCAGCAGTTACCCACGGGGACAGGGTTTTACTGAAGCTTTCTTT. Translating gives CASSYPRGQGFTEAFF.

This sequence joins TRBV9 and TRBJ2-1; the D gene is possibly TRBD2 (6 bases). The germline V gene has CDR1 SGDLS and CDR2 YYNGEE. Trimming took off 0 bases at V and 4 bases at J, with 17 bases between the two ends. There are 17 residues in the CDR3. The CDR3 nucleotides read TGTGCCAGCAGCGTAGATTTTACTAGCTCCCCATACAATGAGCAGTTCTTC. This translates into CASSVDFTSSPYNEQFF.

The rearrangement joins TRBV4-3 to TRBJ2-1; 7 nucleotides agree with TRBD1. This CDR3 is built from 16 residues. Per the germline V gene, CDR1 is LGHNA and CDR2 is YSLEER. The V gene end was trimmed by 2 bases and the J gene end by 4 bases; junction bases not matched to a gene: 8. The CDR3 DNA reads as TGCGCCAGCAGCCAATTCCGGGACAGAAGATACAATGAGCAGTTCTTC. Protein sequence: CASSQFRDRRYNEQFF.

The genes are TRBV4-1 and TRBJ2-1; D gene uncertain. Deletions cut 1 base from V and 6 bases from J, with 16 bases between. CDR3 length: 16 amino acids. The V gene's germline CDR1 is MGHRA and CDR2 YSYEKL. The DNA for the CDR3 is TGCGCCAGCAGCCAAGTGGGCCAGGCGAAATTCAATGAGCAGTTCTTC. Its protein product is CASSQVGQAKFNEQFF.

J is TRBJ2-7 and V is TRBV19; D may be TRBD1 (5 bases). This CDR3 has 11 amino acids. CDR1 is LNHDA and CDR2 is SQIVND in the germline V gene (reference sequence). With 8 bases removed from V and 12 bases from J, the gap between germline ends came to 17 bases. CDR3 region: CASLDGADLYF. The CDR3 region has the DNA TGTGCCAGTCTCGATGGGGCCGATCTGTACTTC.

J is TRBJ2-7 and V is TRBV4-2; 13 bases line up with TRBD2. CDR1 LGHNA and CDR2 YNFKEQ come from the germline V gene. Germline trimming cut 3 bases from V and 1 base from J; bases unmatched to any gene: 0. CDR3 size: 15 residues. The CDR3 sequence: CASSQGLAGSYEQYF. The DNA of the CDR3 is TGTGCCAGCAGCCAGGGACTAGCGGGATCCTACGAGCAGTACTTC.

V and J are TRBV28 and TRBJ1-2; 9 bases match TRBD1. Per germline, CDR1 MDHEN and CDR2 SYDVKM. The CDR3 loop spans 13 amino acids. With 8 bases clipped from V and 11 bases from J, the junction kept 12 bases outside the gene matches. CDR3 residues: CASEPGQGGWYTF. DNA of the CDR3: TGTGCCAGCGAACCGGGACAGGGTGGTTGGTACACCTTC.

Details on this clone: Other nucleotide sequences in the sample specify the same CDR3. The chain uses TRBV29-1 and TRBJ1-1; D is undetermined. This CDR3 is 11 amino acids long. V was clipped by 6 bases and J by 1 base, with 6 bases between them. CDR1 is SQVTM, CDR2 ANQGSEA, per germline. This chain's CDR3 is CSVSGNTEAFF. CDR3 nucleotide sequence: TGCAGCGTATCAGGGAACACTGAAGCTTTCTTT.

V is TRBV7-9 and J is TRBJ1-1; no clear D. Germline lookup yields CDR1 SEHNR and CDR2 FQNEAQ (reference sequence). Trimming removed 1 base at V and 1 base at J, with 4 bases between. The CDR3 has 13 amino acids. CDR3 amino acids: CASSLEANTEAFF. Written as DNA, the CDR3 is TGTGCCAGCAGCTTAGAAGCGAACACTGAAGCTTTCTTT.

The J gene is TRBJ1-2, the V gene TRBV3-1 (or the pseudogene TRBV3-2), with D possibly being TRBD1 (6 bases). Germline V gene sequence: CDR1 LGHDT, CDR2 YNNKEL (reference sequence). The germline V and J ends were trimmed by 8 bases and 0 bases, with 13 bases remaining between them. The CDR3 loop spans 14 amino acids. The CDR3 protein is CASLDSRTNYGYTF. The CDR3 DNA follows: TGTGCCAGCTTGGACAGCCGTACTAACTATGGCTACACCTTC.

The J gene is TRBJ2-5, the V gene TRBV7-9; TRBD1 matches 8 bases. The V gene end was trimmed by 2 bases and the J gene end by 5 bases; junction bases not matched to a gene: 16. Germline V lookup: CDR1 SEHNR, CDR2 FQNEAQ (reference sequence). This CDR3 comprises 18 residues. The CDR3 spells CASSLTRTTGVGMETQYF. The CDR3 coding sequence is TGTGCCAGCAGCTTAACTAGGACGACAGGGGTAGGGATGGAGACCCAGTACTTC.

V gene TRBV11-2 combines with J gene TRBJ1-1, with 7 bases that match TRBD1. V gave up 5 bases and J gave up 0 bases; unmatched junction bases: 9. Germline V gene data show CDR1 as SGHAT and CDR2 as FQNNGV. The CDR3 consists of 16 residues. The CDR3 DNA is TGTGCCAGCAGCCGGACGCCAGGGGGTATGAACACTGAAGCTTTCTTT. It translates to CASSRTPGGMNTEAFF.

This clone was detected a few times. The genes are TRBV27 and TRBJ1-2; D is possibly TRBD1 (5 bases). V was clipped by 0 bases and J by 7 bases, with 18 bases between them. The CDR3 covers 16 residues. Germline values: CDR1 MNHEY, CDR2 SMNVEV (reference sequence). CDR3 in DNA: TGTGCCAGCAGTTTATCAAGGAGGGGAAGGGTCGGTGGCTACACCTTC. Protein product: CASSLSRRGRVGGYTF.

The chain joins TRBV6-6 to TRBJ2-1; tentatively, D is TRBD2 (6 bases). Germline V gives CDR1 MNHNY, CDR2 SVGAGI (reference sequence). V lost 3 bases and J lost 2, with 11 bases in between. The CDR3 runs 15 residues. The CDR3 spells CASSYSGAPYNEQFF. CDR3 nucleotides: TGTGCCAGCAGTTATTCGGGAGCTCCCTACAATGAGCAGTTCTTC.

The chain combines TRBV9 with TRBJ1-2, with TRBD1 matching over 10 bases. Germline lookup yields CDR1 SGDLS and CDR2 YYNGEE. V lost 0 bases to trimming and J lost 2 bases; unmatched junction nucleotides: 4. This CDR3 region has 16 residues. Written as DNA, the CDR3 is TGTGCCAGCAGCGTAGGGAGGACAGGGGGAAACTATGGCTACACCTTC. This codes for CASSVGRTGGNYGYTF. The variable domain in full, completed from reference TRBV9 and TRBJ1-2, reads DSGVTQTPKHLITATGQRVTLRCSPRSGDLSVYWYQQSLDQGLQFLIQYYNGEERAKGNILERFSAQQFPDLHSELNLSSLELGDSALYFCASSVGRTGGNYGYTFGSGTRLTVV.

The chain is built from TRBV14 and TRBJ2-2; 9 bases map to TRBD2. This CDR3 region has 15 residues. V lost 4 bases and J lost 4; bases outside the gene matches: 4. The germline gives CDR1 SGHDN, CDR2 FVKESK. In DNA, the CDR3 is TGTGCCAGCAGCCTTAGCGGGAGCGCCACCGGGGAGCTGTTTTTT. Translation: CASSLSGSATGELFF.

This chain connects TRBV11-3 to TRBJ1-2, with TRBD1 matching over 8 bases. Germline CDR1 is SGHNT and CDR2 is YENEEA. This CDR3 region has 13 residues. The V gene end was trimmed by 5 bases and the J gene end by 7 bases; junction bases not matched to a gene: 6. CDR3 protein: CASSADREGGYTF. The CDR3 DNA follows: TGTGCCAGCAGCGCGGACAGGGAGGGTGGCTACACCTTC.

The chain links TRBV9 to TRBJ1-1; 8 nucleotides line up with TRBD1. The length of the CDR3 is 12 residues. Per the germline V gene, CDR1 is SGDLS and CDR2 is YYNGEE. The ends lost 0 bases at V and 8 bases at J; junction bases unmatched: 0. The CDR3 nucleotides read TGTGCCAGCAGCGTAGCAGGGGGCGAAGCTTTCTTT. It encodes CASSVAGGEAFF.